This TCR beta chain derives from a study of T cell changes during pregnancy in multiple sclerosis. Libraries were prepared by immunoSEQ multiplex PCR; TCRdb keeps only in-frame clonotypes and omits some of them. Of 85,000 to 90,000 clones listed, approximately 90% were seen once; the top ten hold under 2%. This clone was counted once. The CDR3 spans 17 residues. Germline V gene sequence: CDR1 LNHNV, CDR2 YYDKDF (reference sequence). V lost 0 bases to trimming and J lost 3 bases, with 16 bases between them. The chain carries TRBV15 and TRBJ2-3, with D possibly being TRBD2 (5 bases). The sample in question was peripheral blood, obtained in the first trimester of pregnancy. The sequence came from a female donor in good health, enrolled as a control in a pregnancy study. The CDR3, as DNA: TGTGCCACCAGCAGAGATGCGCGGGCGGGTTTGACAGATACGCAGTATTTT. Protein product: CATSRDARAGLTDTQYF.